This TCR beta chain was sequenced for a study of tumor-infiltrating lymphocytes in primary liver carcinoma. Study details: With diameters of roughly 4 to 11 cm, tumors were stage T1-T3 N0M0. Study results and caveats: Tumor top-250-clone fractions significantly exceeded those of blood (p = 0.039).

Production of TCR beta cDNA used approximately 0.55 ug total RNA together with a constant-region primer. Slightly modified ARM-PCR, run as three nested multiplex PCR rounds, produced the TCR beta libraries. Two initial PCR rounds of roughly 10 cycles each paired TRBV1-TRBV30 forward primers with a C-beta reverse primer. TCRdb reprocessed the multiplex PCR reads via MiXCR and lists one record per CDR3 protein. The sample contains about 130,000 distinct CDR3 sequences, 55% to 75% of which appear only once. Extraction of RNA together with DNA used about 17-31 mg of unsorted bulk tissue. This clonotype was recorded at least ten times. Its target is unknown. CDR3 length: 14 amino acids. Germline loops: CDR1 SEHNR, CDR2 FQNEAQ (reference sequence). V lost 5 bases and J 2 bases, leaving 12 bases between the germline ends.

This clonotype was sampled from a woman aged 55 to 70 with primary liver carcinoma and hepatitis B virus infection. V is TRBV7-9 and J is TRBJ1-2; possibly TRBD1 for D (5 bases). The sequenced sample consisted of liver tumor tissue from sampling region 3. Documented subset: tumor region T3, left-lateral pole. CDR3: CASSAGQGNYGYTF. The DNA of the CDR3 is TGTGCCAGCAGCGCGGGCCAGGGCAACTATGGCTACACCTTC.